Below are 19 T cell receptor beta chains sequenced from a single sample in a study of cytomegalovirus exposure and HLA in healthy donors. The study ran its PCR with 60 Vbeta and 13 Jbeta primers. Sequenced by immunoSEQ multiplex PCR; TCRdb stores in-frame clones only, minus some. The profile shows roughly 200,000 clones, 79% of them singletons. Sequenced input: PBMCs. The receptors shown here come from a middle-aged woman in good health and CMV-seronegative.

This clone was observed once. This chain joins TRBV7-6 and TRBJ2-7; D is perhaps TRBD1 (6 bases). The CDR3 is 15 amino acids. CDR1 and CDR2 (germline): SGHVS, FNYEAQ. Trimming pared 2 bases from V and 3 bases from J, leaving 14 bases between. Here the CDR3 DNA reads TGTGCCAGCAGCTTATCGACAGGTCCCTACTACGAGCAGTACTTC. Protein sequence: CASSLSTGPYYEQYF.

The chain links TRBV15 to TRBJ2-1, with 10 nucleotides matching TRBD2. Germline values: CDR1 LNHNV, CDR2 YYDKDF (reference sequence). The CDR3 consists of 15 residues. The J segment lost 6 bases and the V segment lost 0 bases, leaving 2 bases of the junction unmatched. CDR3 bases: TGTGCCACCAGCAGAGACCTAGCGGGGGCCAATGAGCAGTTCTTC. This encodes CATSRDLAGANEQFF.

The chain couples TRBV7-2 to TRBJ2-3; D is unclear. Germline V CDR1 and CDR2: SGHTA, FQGNSA. V lost 1 base and J 1 base, leaving 6 bases between the germline ends. This CDR3 is 14 amino acids long. The DNA of the CDR3 is TGTGCCAGCAGCTTAGGTGGCCGCACAGATACGCAGTATTTT. Translated, it gives CASSLGGRTDTQYF.

The V call is TRBV14, the J call TRBJ2-7; TRBD1 might be the D (5 bases). The germline CDR1 and CDR2 sequences are SGHDN and FVKESK. CDR3 size: 14 residues. The ends were cut back, 2 bases at V and 2 bases at J, with 10 bases in the middle. The DNA of the CDR3 is TGTGCCAGCAGCCAATTCCCCAGGGCCTACGAGCAGTACTTC. Amino acid sequence: CASSQFPRAYEQYF.

The rearrangement uses TRBV5-1 and TRBJ1-5; the D is unclear. Trimming removed 4 bases from V and 7 bases from J, with 12 bases in between. The CDR3 extends over 13 amino acids. The germline CDR1 and CDR2 sequences are SGHRS and YFSETQ. Here the CDR3 reads CASSPEGEQPQHF. In DNA form, the CDR3 reads TGCGCCAGCAGCCCGGAGGGCGAGCAGCCCCAGCATTTT.

This rearrangement joins TRBV6-5 to TRBJ2-7; 13 bases fit TRBD2. The CDR3 has 16 residues. J lost 7 bases, V lost 0 bases, and 6 bases had no gene match. Germline V gene sequence: CDR1 MNHEY, CDR2 SVGAGI. CDR3 sequence (DNA): TGTGCCAGCAGTTACTCCAGCGGGACTAGCGGGACTGAGCAGTACTTC. Its translation: CASSYSSGTSGTEQYF.

J is TRBJ1-1 and V is TRBV4-1; D is ambiguous. This CDR3 comprises 11 residues. Trimming took 4 bases from V and 8 from J, leaving 8 bases between them. Per the germline V gene, CDR1 is MGHRA and CDR2 is YSYEKL. Here the CDR3 reads CASSRELEAFF. CDR3 coding DNA: TGCGCCAGCAGCCGGGAGCTGGAAGCTTTCTTT.

This clone was seen more than once but under ten times. DNA of the CDR3: TGCAGCGTCCACGCGGGGAGCAATCAGCCCCAGCATTTT. Its translation: CSVHAGSNQPQHF. V usage is TRBV29-1 and J usage is TRBJ1-5, with D hard to call. Germline CDR1 SQVTM, CDR2 ANQGSEA. V was trimmed by 6 bases and J by 1 base, leaving 10 bases between them. The CDR3 consists of 13 residues.

This sequence joins TRBV6-6 and TRBJ2-1; 11 bases map to TRBD2. This CDR3 is built from 15 residues. Germline assignment: CDR1 MNHNY and CDR2 SVGAGI (reference sequence). V shed 6 bases, J shed 8 bases, and the junction held 9 bases outside the gene matches. Here the CDR3 reads CASSRIAGGPDEQFF. The CDR3 DNA reads as TGTGCCAGCAGCCGCATAGCGGGAGGGCCGGATGAGCAGTTCTTC.

J is TRBJ2-1 and V is TRBV13; D is undetermined. The CDR3 covers 14 residues. Germline lookup yields CDR1 PRHDT and CDR2 FYEKMQ (reference sequence). V dropped 2 bases and J dropped 3 bases, with 8 bases sitting between them. The DNA of the CDR3 is TGTGCCAGCAGCTTACAACAGTACTACAATGAGCAGTTCTTC. Translation gives CASSLQQYYNEQFF.

The V and J genes are TRBV5-4 and TRBJ2-5; the D gene is possibly TRBD2 (5 bases). The CDR3 has 13 residues. V was clipped by 4 bases and J by 5 bases, with 12 bases between them. Germline-derived CDR1 and CDR2 are SGHNT and YYREEE (reference sequence). CDR3 bases: TGTGCCAGCAGCAAAAGCGGTGGCGAGACCCAGTACTTC. Translation: CASSKSGGETQYF.

The chain uses TRBV6-5 and TRBJ1-1, with unresolved D. Trimming stripped 2 bases from V and 2 bases from J, with 6 bases between. Germline V gene data show CDR1 as MNHEY and CDR2 as SVGAGI. The CDR3 sequence is 13 residues long. Here the CDR3 DNA reads TGTGCCAGCAGTTACCAGTTAAACACTGAAGCTTTCTTT. Amino acids: CASSYQLNTEAFF.

This clone was counted many times. This chain links TRBV19 with TRBJ2-2; D remains ambiguous. The CDR3 covers 14 residues. Deletions cut 5 bases from V and 1 base from J, with 8 bases between. Germline values: CDR1 LNHDA, CDR2 SQIVND (reference sequence). CDR3 sequence (DNA): TGTGCCAGTAGTCTCCGGAGGAACACCGGGGAGCTGTTTTTT. It encodes CASSLRRNTGELFF.

CDR3 sequence (DNA): TGTGCCAGCAGCCCACCGACTGGGTTATTCGCCAAAAACATTCAGTACTTC. As protein: CASSPPTGLFAKNIQYF. J is TRBJ2-4 and V is TRBV7-9, with unresolved D. This CDR3 region has 17 residues. Trimming stripped 5 bases from V and 1 base from J, with 18 bases between. Germline V gene sequence: CDR1 SEHNR, CDR2 FQNEAQ (reference sequence).

The V gene is TRBV15, the J gene TRBJ1-1; TRBD1 might be the D (6 bases). Germline lookup yields CDR1 LNHNV and CDR2 YYDKDF (reference sequence). This CDR3 comprises 14 residues. The V and J ends lost 4 bases and 4 bases respectively, with 13 bases between them. The CDR3 DNA is TGTGCCACCAGCAAAGACAGGCGGGGCACTGAAGCTTTCTTT. It is translated as CATSKDRRGTEAFF. The whole variable domain, remainder taken from reference TRBV15 and TRBJ1-1, is DAMVIQNPRYQVTQFGKPVTLSCSQTLNHNVMYWYQQKSSQAPKLLFHYYDKDFNNEADTPDNFQSRRPNTSFCFLDIRSPGLGDTAMYLCATSKDRRGTEAFFGQGTRLTVV.

V gene TRBV6-1 combines with J gene TRBJ2-1; D may be TRBD1 (6 bases). This CDR3 has 16 amino acids. Trimming cost V 4 bases and J 1 base, with 14 bases left between them. Germline CDR1 is MNHNS and CDR2 is SASEGT. CDR3 DNA: TGTGCCAGCAGTGTGGACAGCTCTTTATCCTACAATGAGCAGTTCTTC. Its protein is CASSVDSSLSYNEQFF.

The V call is TRBV9, the J call TRBJ2-5, with a possible D match to TRBD1 (6 bases). The germline V gene encodes CDR1 SGDLS and CDR2 YYNGEE. The CDR3 runs to 13 residues. The V end lost 3 bases, the J end lost 7 bases, and 13 bases lay between the germline ends. The CDR3 nucleotides are TGTGCCAGCAGCGCAGGGGCCAGGGGGACCCAGTACTTC. Translated: CASSAGARGTQYF.

The V call is TRBV2, the J call TRBJ1-1; 8 bases agree with TRBD1. The junction had 16 bases not matched to a gene; V was cut back by 7 bases and J by 0 bases. Germline V CDR1 and CDR2: SNHLY, FYNNEI. The CDR3 is 18 residues long. Here the CDR3 reads CASTGQGKNNVMNTEAFF. The CDR3 DNA follows: TGTGCCAGCACCGGACAGGGTAAGAATAACGTTATGAACACTGAAGCTTTCTTT. Full variable domain (rest looked up from reference TRBV2 and TRBJ1-1): EPEVTQTPSHQVTQMGQEVILRCVPISNHLYFYWYRQILGQKVEFLVSFYNNEISEKSEIFDDQFSVERPDGSNFTLKIRSTKLEDSAMYFCASTGQGKNNVMNTEAFFGQGTRLTVV.

V gene TRBV5-4 combines with J gene TRBJ2-7, with D tentatively TRBD1 (5 bases). The V gene lost 3 bases and the J gene lost 1 base, with 11 bases spanning the gap. The germline CDR1 and CDR2 sequences are SGHNT and YYREEE (reference sequence). This CDR3 region has 14 residues. This CDR3 is CASSSAPGSYEQYF. CDR3 sequence (DNA): TGTGCCAGCAGCTCGGCCCCAGGGTCCTACGAGCAGTACTTC.